A single sample gave rise to the 14 T cell receptor beta chains below, sequenced in a study of T cell repertoires in cytomegalovirus infection. These receptors lack a known antigen. TCRdb re-called the reads through MiXCR, storing one row per CDR3 protein. The table shows some 920,000 distinct CDR3 sequences, with more than 25% occurring only once. Sequences were derived from cultured CD8+ T cells from PBMCs, sampled from culture after CMV antigen stimulation. These receptors were obtained from a human donor in good health (CMV status not recorded). Some clones in this sample may be carry-over from other donors' samples.

This sequence joins TRBV5-6 and TRBJ2-3, with a possible D match to TRBD2 (6 bases). Germline V gene lookup returns CDR1 SGHDT and CDR2 YYEEEE. This CDR3 is 17 amino acids long. V was cut by 2 bases and J by 0 bases, with 16 bases left in between. The chain's CDR3 is CASSFPSGGDSTDTQYF. Here the CDR3 DNA reads TGTGCCAGCAGCTTCCCTTCCGGGGGAGATAGCACAGATACGCAGTATTTT.

In its sample, this clonotype was seen a few times. The gene calls are TRBV4-2 and TRBJ2-5, with 9 bases lining up with TRBD2. The trim removed 0 bases at V and 4 bases at J, leaving 9 bases unmatched. CDR3 length equals 17 residues. Looked up from germline, CDR1 is LGHNA and CDR2 is YNFKEQ. Written as DNA, the CDR3 is TGTGCCAGCAGCCAAGATGCCAGCGGGGGGCCGGGAGAGACCCAGTACTTC. Translation gives CASSQDASGGPGETQYF.

This clonotype was picked up a small number of times. The genes are TRBV27 and TRBJ2-7, with 7 bases identical to TRBD1. The CDR3 spans 15 residues. V lost 5 bases, J lost 5 bases, and 12 bases stayed unmatched. Germline V gene data show CDR1 as MNHEY and CDR2 as SMNVEV (reference sequence). The CDR3 is CASSARDRAMNEQYV. CDR3 DNA sequence: TGTGCCAGCAGTGCCCGAGACAGGGCGATGAACGAGCAGTACGTC.

The chain is built from TRBV12-3 or TRBV12-4 and TRBJ1-5; no clear D. The CDR3 has 14 residues. The V end was cut by 6 bases, the J end by 3 bases, with 12 bases between. The CDR3 reads CASRVTGSNQPQHF. For the CDR3, the DNA is TGTGCCAGCAGAGTGACCGGCTCCAATCAGCCCCAGCATTTT.

This chain uses TRBV25-1 with TRBJ1-2, with 9 bases aligning to TRBD1. This CDR3 has 16 amino acids. The germline V gene encodes CDR1 MGHDK and CDR2 SYGVNS. With 2 bases clipped from V and 2 bases from J, the junction kept 6 bases outside the gene matches. The CDR3 loop is CASSEKGTGRNYGYTF. For the CDR3, the DNA is TGTGCCAGCAGTGAAAAGGGGACAGGGAGGAACTATGGCTACACCTTC.

The rearrangement uses TRBV6-2 or TRBV6-3 and TRBJ2-5; 7 bases agree with TRBD1. Trimming removed 5 bases from V and 7 bases from J; junction bases left unmatched: 19. This CDR3 comprises 17 residues. Germline V gene lookup returns CDR1 MNHEY and CDR2 SVGEGT. CDR3 loop: CASSTTFDFTGETTQYF. The DNA for the CDR3 is TGTGCCAGCAGTACGACTTTCGACTTTACAGGGGAAACGACCCAGTACTTC.

This clonotype was seen a few times. This chain links TRBV4-1 with TRBJ1-2; D remains unclear. CDR1 and CDR2 from the germline V gene are MGHRA and YSYEKL. Trimming took 3 bases from V and 4 from J, leaving 9 bases between them. The CDR3 is made up of 13 amino acids. The DNA for the CDR3 is TGCGCCAGCAGCCAGCGGTCGGCCTATGGCTACACCTTC. Its translation: CASSQRSAYGYTF.

V and J are TRBV27 and TRBJ2-2; no definite D call. CDR1 and CDR2 from the germline V gene are MNHEY and SMNVEV (reference sequence). The CDR3 loop spans 19 amino acids. V was pared by 3 bases and J by 0 bases, with 20 bases between. CDR3 loop: CASSFSVMIQTSNTGELFF. The CDR3 region has the DNA TGTGCCAGCAGTTTTTCGGTTATGATACAAACCTCGAACACCGGGGAGCTGTTTTTT.

This clonotype was observed many times. The chain uses TRBV12-3 or TRBV12-4 and TRBJ2-7, with 9 bases aligning to TRBD1. CDR3 size: 13 residues. Trimming cost V 5 bases and J 8 bases; bases outside gene matches: 7. Here the CDR3 reads CASSPPGQGQQYF. The DNA for the CDR3 is TGTGCCAGCAGTCCTCCGGGACAGGGTCAGCAGTACTTC.

The V call is TRBV6-6, the J call TRBJ1-5; a possible D gene is TRBD1 (5 bases). Germline values: CDR1 MNHNY, CDR2 SVGAGI (reference sequence). This CDR3 is 16 amino acids long. V was cut by 8 bases and J by 4 bases, with 21 bases left in between. CDR3 residues: CASSLPLQGLNQPQHF. The CDR3 DNA reads as TGTGCCAGCTCCCTCCCTCTCCAGGGTCTAAATCAGCCCCAGCATTTT.

Comment on this clonotype: A read error is possible here, since a much larger clone lies one base away. V and J are TRBV12-3 or TRBV12-4 and TRBJ2-7, with D possibly matching TRBD2 (6 bases). The CDR3 is 14 residues long. The CDR3 is CASRLGGASYEQYF. CDR3 nucleotides: TGTGCCAGCAGGTTAGGAGGGGCGTCCTACGAGCAGTACTTC.

This clonotype was found a few times. V usage is TRBV5-1 and J usage is TRBJ1-5; the D gene is possibly TRBD1 (5 bases). CDR3 length: 14 residues. In germline, CDR1 is SGHRS, CDR2 YFSETQ. Deletions cut 1 base from V and 7 bases from J, with 12 bases between. DNA of the CDR3: TGCGCCAGCAGCTTGACTCAGGGTGTGCAGCCCCAGCATTTT. Its translation: CASSLTQGVQPQHF.

This clonotype was counted a few times. V gene TRBV7-6 combines with J gene TRBJ1-2, with TRBD1 matching over 10 bases. The CDR3 has 15 residues. V shed 3 bases, J shed 3 bases, and the junction held 4 bases outside the gene matches. CDR1 and CDR2 from the germline V gene are SGHVS and FNYEAQ. The CDR3 reads CASSFRQGADYGYTF. Here the CDR3 DNA reads TGTGCCAGCAGCTTTAGACAGGGGGCGGACTATGGCTACACCTTC.

This chain connects TRBV5-6 to TRBJ2-7, with TRBD1 identical over 7 bases. CDR3 length: 14 residues. V shed 5 bases and J 0 bases; nucleotides not matched to a gene: 5. Germline V gene lookup returns CDR1 SGHDT and CDR2 YYEEEE. The CDR3 coding sequence is TGTGCCAGCAGGCCGACAGGGAACTCCTACGAGCAGTACTTC. This codes for CASRPTGNSYEQYF.